The rows below give T cell receptor beta chains drawn from one sample of a study of T cell responses to AZD1222 COVID-19 vaccine. Libraries were prepared by immunoSEQ multiplex PCR; TCRdb keeps only in-frame clonotypes and omits some of them. The sample has roughly 40,000 clones, 88% seen once; the top ten hold 20% to 25%. This specimen consisted of peripheral blood, obtained 28 days after the second AZD1222 dose. The source of these receptors is an adult who received the AZD1222 COVID-19 vaccine. The CDR3 runs from the conserved cysteine through the conserved F or W. D genes are given only for firm matches. A row's size may be missing; if present it is once, few, many or a size class.

D	V	J	size	DNA	CDR3
-	TRBV5-1	TRBJ1-6	-	TGCGCCAGCAGCTTGGAAGGCAGGCCAGGATCACCCCTCCACTTT	CASSLEGRPGSPLHF
-	TRBV21-1	TRBJ2-3	-	TGTGCCAGCAGCAAAAAGCCCCATTATATGGGAGCCATGGGGCTAGCGGAGAACACAGATACGCAGTATTTT	CASSKKPHYMGAMGLAENTDTQYF
TRBD1	TRBV9	TRBJ1-6	-	TGTGCCAGCAGCGCAAACTGGGACAGGGTTTCACCCCTCCACTTT	CASSANWDRVSPLHF
TRBD1	TRBV11-1	TRBJ2-7	-	TGTGCCAGCAGCTCCCCGGGGCAGGGGGCCGACGAGCAGTACTTC	CASSSPGQGADEQYF
-	TRBV7-2	TRBJ1-1	-	TGTGCCAGCAGCTCCGGGACGGTGAACACTGAAGCTTTCTTT	CASSSGTVNTEAFF
TRBD1	TRBV15	TRBJ1-5	-	TGTGCCACCAGCATCGGGACAGGCAATCAGCCCCAGCATTTT	CATSIGTGNQPQHF
-	TRBV6-5	TRBJ2-2	-	TGTGCCAGCAGGGGGACGGATAACACCGGGGAGCTGTTTTTT	CASRGTDNTGELFF
-	TRBV14	TRBJ1-3	-	TGTGCCAGCAGCCGGGGGGCGGTCGGAAACACCATATATTTT	CASSRGAVGNTIYF
-	TRBV19	TRBJ1-6	few	TGTGCCAGTAGTATAGTGAGGACTCGGAATTCACCCCTCCACTTT	CASSIVRTRNSPLHF
-	TRBV3-1/TRBV3-2	TRBJ2-1	-	TGTGCCAGCAGCCATAAAGGGGAGAACAATGAGCAGTTCTTC	CASSHKGENNEQFF
-	TRBV18	TRBJ2-7	-	TGTGCCAGCTCAGGCGGACGGGACGAGCAGTACTTC	CASSGGRDEQYF
-	TRBV12-3/TRBV12-4	TRBJ1-2	-	TGTGCCAGCACCTTGCAGGGGAACTATGGCTACACCTTC	CASTLQGNYGYTF
-	TRBV6-2/TRBV6-3	TRBJ2-1	-	TGTGCCAGCAGCTCCTTTGGAGGGTACAATGAGCAGTTCTTC	CASSSFGGYNEQFF
-	TRBV14	TRBJ1-1	-	TGTGCCAGCAGCCAAGGTATAAACACTGAAGCTTTCTTT	CASSQGINTEAFF
TRBD1	TRBV11-2	TRBJ1-2	-	TGTGCCAGCAGCAACAGGGGGCTAGATGGCTACACCTTC	CASSNRGLDGYTF
-	TRBV7-9	TRBJ1-5	-	TGTGCCAGCAGCTCTACAGGGAACAATCAGCCCCAGCATTTT	CASSSTGNNQPQHF
TRBD1	TRBV6-4	TRBJ1-2	-	TGTGCCAGCAGTGACCGGGACAGGGGGCGTTTGGACTATGGCTACACCTTC	CASSDRDRGRLDYGYTF
-	TRBV27	TRBJ2-5	once	TGTGCCAGCAGCCGAAAAGAGACCCAGTACTTC	CASSRKETQYF
-	TRBV2	TRBJ1-5	-	TGTGCCAGCAGTGCGGACAGCCTCAATCAGCCCCAGCATTTT	CASSADSLNQPQHF
-	TRBV5-1	TRBJ1-6	-	TGCGCCAGCAGCTTGGGGATGGAAAATAATTCACCCCTCCACTTT	CASSLGMENNSPLHF
-	TRBV7-9	TRBJ1-6	-	TGTGCCAGCAGCTTAGAAAGGGTGCATTCACCCCTCCACTTT	CASSLERVHSPLHF
TRBD1	TRBV24-1	TRBJ2-2	-	TGTGCCACCAGTGATCCCGGACAGGAGAACACCGGGGAGCTGTTTTTT	CATSDPGQENTGELFF
TRBD1	TRBV18	TRBJ2-7	-	TGTGCCAGCTCACCCACTCGGAGAGGCAGACAGGGGCGGGAGCAGTACTTC	CASSPTRRGRQGREQYF
TRBD2	TRBV9	TRBJ2-5	once	TGTGCCAGCAGCGTAGGCGGGGGGCAAGAGACCCAGTACTTC	CASSVGGGQETQYF
TRBD1	TRBV7-9	TRBJ1-1	-	TGTGCCAGCAGCTTAGCAGAGGGGGCGGTTGAAGCTTTCTTT	CASSLAEGAVEAFF
-	TRBV19	TRBJ1-2	-	TGTGCCAGTAGCATCCCAGGGAATGGCTACACCTTC	CASSIPGNGYTF
-	TRBV7-6	TRBJ2-7	-	TGTGCCAGCAGCTTAGGGAGAGTTACCTACGAGCAGTACTTC	CASSLGRVTYEQYF
TRBD1	TRBV27	TRBJ1-5	-	TGTGCCAGCAGGGGAGGGACAGCAAACGATCAGCCCCAGCATTTT	CASRGGTANDQPQHF
TRBD2	TRBV3-1/TRBV3-2	TRBJ2-7	-	TGTGCCAGCAGCCAACAATTTAGCGGGAGCTACGAGCAGTACTTC	CASSQQFSGSYEQYF